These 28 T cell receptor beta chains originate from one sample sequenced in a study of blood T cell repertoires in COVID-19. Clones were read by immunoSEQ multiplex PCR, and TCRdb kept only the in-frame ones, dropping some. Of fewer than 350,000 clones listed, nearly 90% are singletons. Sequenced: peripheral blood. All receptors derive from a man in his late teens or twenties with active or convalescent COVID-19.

DNA for the CDR3: TGTGCCAGCAGGAGCCCTAATGAAAAACTGTTTTTT. It is translated as CASRSPNEKLFF. V usage is TRBV2 and J usage is TRBJ1-4, with unresolved D. Germline assignment: CDR1 SNHLY and CDR2 FYNNEI. The CDR3 is made up of 12 amino acids. V gave up 6 bases and J gave up 3 bases, with 5 bases separating them. The whole variable domain, filled in from reference TRBV2 and TRBJ1-4, reads EPEVTQTPSHQVTQMGQEVILRCVPISNHLYFYWYRQILGQKVEFLVSFYNNEISEKSEIFDDQFSVERPDGSNFTLKIRSTKLEDSAMYFCASRSPNEKLFFGSGTQLSVL.

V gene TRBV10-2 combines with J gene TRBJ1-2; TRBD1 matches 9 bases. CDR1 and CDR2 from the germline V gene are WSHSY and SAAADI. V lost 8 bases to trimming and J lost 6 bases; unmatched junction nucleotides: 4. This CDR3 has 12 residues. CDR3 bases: TGCGCCAGCTGGACAGGGGCCCATGGCTACACCTTC. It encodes CASWTGAHGYTF.

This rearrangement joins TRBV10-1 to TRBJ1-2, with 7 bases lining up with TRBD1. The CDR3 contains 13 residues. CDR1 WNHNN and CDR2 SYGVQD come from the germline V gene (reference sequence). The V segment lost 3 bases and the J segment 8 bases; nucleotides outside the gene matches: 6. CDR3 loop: CASSEAGGGGYTF. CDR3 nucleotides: TGCGCCAGCAGTGAAGCAGGGGGAGGAGGCTACACCTTC.

CDR3: CASSTQGGDTQYF. The DNA of the CDR3 is TGCGCCAGCAGCACCCAGGGGGGAGATACGCAGTATTTT. The chain joins TRBV5-1 to TRBJ2-3, with a possible D match to TRBD1 (7 bases). The CDR3 has 13 residues. Trimming removed 4 bases at V and 5 bases at J, with 11 bases between. Looked up from germline, CDR1 is SGHRS and CDR2 is YFSETQ.

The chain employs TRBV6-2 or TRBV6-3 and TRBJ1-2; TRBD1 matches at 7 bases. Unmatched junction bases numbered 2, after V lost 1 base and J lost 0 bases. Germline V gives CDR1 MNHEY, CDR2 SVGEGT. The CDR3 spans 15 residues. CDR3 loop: CASSYWTGSNYGYTF. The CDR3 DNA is TGTGCCAGCAGTTACTGGACAGGATCTAACTATGGCTACACCTTC.

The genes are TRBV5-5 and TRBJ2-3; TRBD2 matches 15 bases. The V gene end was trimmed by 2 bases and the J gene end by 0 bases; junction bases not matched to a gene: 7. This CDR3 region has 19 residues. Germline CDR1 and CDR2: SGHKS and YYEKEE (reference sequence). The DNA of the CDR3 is TGTGCCAGCAGCTTTACGGGACTAGCGGGGGGAGCTAGCACAGATACGCAGTATTTT. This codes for CASSFTGLAGGASTDTQYF.

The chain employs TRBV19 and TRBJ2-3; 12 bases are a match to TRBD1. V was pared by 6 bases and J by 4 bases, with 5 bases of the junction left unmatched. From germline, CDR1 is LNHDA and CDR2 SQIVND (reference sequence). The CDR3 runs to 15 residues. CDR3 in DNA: TGTGCCAGTAGAAGGGGACAGGGGGCTTCAGATACGCAGTATTTT. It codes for CASRRGQGASDTQYF.

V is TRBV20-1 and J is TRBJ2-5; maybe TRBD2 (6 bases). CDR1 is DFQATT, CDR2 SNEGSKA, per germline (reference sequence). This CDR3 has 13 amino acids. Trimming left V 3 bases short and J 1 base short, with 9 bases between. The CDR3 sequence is CSASLGGQETQYF. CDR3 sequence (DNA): TGCAGTGCTAGTCTGGGGGGCCAAGAGACCCAGTACTTC.

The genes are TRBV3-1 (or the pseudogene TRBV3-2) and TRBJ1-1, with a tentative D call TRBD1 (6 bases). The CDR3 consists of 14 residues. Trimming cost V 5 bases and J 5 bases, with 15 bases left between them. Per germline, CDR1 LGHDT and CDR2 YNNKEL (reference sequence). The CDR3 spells CASSLIRGGTEAFF. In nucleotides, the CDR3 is TGTGCCAGCAGCTTGATCAGGGGTGGAACTGAAGCTTTCTTT.

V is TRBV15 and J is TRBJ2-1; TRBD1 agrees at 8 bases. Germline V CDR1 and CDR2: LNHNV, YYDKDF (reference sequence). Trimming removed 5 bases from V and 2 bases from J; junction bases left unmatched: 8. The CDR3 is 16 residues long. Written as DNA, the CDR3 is TGTGCCACCAGCGGCCAGACAGGGGAAACCTACAATGAGCAGTTCTTC. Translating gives CATSGQTGETYNEQFF.

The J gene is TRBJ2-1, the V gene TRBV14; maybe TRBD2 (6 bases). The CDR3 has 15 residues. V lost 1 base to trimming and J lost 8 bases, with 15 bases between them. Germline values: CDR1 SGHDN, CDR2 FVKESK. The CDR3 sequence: CASSQGGGEVDEQFF. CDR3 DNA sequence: TGTGCCAGCAGCCAAGGAGGAGGGGAAGTCGATGAGCAGTTCTTC.

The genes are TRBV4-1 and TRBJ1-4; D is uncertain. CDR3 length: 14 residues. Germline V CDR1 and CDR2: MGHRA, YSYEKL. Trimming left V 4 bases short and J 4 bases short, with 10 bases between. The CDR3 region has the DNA TGCGCCAGCAGCCGCGGGATAGATAATGAAAAACTGTTTTTT. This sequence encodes CASSRGIDNEKLFF.

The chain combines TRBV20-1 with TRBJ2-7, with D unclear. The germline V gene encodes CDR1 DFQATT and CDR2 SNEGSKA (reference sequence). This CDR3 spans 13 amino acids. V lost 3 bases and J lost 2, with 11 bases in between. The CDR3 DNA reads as TGCAGTGCTAGTCCCCTACCGGCCTACGAGCAGTACTTC. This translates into CSASPLPAYEQYF.

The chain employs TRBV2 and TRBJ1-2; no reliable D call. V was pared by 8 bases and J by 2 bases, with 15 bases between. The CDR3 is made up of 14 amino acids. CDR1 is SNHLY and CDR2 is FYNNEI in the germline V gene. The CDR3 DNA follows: TGTGCCAGCTCCCCTGAGAGAGAGAACTATGGCTACACCTTC. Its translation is CASSPERENYGYTF.

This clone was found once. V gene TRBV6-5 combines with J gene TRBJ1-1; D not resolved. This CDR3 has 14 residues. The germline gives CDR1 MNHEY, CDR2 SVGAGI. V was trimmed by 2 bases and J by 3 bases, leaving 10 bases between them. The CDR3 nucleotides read TGTGCCAGCAGTTACGGTGGAGTCTACACTGAAGCTTTCTTT. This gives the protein CASSYGGVYTEAFF.

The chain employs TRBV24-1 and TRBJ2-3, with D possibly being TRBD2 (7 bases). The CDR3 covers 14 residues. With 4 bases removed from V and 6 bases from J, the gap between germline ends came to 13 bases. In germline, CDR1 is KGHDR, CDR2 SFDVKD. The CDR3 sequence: CATSEGGGDDTQYF. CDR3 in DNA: TGTGCCACCAGTGAGGGCGGGGGCGACGATACGCAGTATTTT.

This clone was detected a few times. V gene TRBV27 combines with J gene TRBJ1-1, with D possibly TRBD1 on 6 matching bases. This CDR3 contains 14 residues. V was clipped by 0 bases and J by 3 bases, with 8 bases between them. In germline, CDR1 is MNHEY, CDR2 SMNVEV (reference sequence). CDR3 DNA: TGTGCCAGCAGTTTATCTCCAGGGGACACTGAAGCTTTCTTT. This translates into CASSLSPGDTEAFF.

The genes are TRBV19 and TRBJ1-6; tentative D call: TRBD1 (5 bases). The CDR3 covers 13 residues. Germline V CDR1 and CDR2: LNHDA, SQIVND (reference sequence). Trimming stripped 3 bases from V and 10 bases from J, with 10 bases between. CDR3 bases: TGTGCCAGTAGTATTTCAGGGTTGTCACCCCTCCACTTT. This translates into CASSISGLSPLHF.

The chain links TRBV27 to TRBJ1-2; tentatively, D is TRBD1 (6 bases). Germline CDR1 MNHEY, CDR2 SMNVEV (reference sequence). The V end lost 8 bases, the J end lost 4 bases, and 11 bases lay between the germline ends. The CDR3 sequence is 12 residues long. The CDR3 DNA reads TGTGCCAGCTCAACAGGGCCCTATGGCTACACCTTC. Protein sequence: CASSTGPYGYTF.

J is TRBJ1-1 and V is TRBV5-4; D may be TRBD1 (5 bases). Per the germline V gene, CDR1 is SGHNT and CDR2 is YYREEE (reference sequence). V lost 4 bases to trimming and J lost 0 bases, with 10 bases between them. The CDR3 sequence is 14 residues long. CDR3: CASSMGLMNTEAFF. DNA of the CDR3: TGTGCCAGCAGCATGGGACTTATGAACACTGAAGCTTTCTTT.

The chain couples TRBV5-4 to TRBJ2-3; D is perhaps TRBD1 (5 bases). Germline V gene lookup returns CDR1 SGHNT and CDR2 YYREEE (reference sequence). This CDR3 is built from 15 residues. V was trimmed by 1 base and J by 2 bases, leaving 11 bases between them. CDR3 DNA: TGTGCCAGCAGCTTGCGCCAGGGCCACACAGATACGCAGTATTTT. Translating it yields CASSLRQGHTDTQYF.

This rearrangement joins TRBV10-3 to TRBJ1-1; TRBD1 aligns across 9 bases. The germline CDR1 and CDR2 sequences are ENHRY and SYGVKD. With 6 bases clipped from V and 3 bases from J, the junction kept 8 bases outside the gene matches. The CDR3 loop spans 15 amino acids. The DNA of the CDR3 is TGTGCCATCAGGGAATTAACAGGGGGCTACACTGAAGCTTTCTTT. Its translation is CAIRELTGGYTEAFF.

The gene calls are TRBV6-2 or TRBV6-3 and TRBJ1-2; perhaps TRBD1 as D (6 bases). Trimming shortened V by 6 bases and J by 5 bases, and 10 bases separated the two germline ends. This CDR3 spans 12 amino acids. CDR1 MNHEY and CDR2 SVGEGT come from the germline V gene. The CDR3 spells CASSGGAYGYTF. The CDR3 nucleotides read TGTGCCAGCAGCGGGGGCGCATATGGCTACACCTTC.

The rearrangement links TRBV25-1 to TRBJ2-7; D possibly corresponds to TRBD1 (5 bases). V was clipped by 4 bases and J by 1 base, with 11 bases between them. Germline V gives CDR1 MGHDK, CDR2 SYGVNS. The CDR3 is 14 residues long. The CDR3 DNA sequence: TGTGCCAGCAGTGCCTCGGACACTTCCTACGAGCAGTACTTC. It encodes CASSASDTSYEQYF.

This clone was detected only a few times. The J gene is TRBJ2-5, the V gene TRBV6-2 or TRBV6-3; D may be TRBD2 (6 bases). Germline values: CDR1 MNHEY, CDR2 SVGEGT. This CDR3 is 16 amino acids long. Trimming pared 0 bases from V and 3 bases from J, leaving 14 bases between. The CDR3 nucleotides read TGTGCCAGCAGTTACTCGGCGGCGGACTATAAAGAGACCCAGTACTTC. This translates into CASSYSAADYKETQYF.

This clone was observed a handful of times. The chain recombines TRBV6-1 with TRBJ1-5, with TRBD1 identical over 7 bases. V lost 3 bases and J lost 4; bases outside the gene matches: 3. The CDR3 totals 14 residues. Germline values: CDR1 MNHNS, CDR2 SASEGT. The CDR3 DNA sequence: TGTGCCAGCAGTGACACAGGGGTGAATCAGCCCCAGCATTTT. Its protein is CASSDTGVNQPQHF.

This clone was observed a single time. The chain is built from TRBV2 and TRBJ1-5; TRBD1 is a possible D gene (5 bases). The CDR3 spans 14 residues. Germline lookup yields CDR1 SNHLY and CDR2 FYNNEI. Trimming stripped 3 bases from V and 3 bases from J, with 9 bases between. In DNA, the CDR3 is TGTGCCAGCAGTGAGAGACAGTACAATCAGCCCCAGCATTTT. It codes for CASSERQYNQPQHF.

The CDR3 sequence is CASSSEGGGMNSPLHF. The CDR3 coding sequence is TGTGCCAGCAGCTCGGAGGGTGGAGGGATGAATTCACCCCTCCACTTT. The rearrangement links TRBV7-2 to TRBJ1-6; D gene unclear. V was pared by 4 bases and J by 7 bases, with 17 bases between. The CDR3 consists of 16 residues. The V gene's germline CDR1 is SGHTA and CDR2 FQGNSA.